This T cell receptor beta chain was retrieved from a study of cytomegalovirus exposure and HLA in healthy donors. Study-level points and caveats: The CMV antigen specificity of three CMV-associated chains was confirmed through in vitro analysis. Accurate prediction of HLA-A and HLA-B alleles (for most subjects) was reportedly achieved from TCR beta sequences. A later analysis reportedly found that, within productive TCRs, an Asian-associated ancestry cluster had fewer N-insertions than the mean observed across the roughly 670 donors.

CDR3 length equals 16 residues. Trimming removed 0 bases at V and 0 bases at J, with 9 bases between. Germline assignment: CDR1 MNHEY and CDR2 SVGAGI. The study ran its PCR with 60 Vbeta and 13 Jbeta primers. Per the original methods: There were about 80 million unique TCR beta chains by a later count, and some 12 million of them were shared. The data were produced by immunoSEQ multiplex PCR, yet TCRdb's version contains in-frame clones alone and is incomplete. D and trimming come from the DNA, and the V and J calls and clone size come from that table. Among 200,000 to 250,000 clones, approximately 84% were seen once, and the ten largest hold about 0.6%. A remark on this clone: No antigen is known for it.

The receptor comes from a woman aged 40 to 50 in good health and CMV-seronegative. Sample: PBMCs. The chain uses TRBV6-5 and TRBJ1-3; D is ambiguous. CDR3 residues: CASSYSSPGSGNTIYF. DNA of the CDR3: TGTGCCAGCAGTTACTCTTCCCCCGGCTCTGGAAACACCATATATTTT.